Following are 27 T cell receptor beta chains from one sample sequenced in a study of T cells in Graves' hyperthyroidism and ophthalmopathy. Regions amplified from RNA transcripts were the TCR beta CDR3 regions. During a first-round RT-PCR of the TCR CDR3, the HTBI primer set was used. TCRdb passed the multiplex PCR reads through MiXCR, listing each CDR3 protein once. The sample includes around 530,000 distinct CDR3 sequences, approximately 17% seen only once; the top ten take under 20%. The sequenced sample was blood. The receptors were gathered from a woman under 30 with Graves' ophthalmopathy.

The rearrangement links TRBV28 to TRBJ2-7; the D gene is possibly TRBD1 (5 bases). Trimming took 5 bases from V and 2 from J, leaving 13 bases between them. The CDR3 runs to 14 residues. Germline CDR1 reads MDHEN; CDR2 reads SYDVKM. The CDR3 region is CASSAQGATYEQYF. Here the CDR3 DNA reads TGTGCCAGCAGTGCCCAAGGGGCCACCTACGAGCAGTACTTC.

In this sample, this clonotype turned up many times. The chain employs TRBV12-3 or TRBV12-4 and TRBJ1-5; D unresolved. This CDR3 has 14 amino acids. V lost 5 bases and J lost 2, with 10 bases in between. The CDR3 DNA is TGTGCCAGCAGTAGGGCCGGAGGCAATCAGCCCCAGCATTTT. This codes for CASSRAGGNQPQHF.

The rearrangement links TRBV7-2 to TRBJ2-7; 10 bases align to TRBD1. The V gene's germline CDR1 is SGHTA and CDR2 FQGNSA. The length of the CDR3 is 15 residues. The trim removed 5 bases at V and 4 bases at J, leaving 8 bases unmatched. Here the CDR3 reads CASSLIGTGVYEQYF. In nucleotides, the CDR3 is TGTGCCAGCAGCCTAATTGGGACAGGGGTATACGAGCAGTACTTC.

A few counts support this clonotype. The chain is built from TRBV14 and TRBJ2-7; D is possibly TRBD2 (6 bases). CDR1 is SGHDN and CDR2 is FVKESK in the germline V gene. CDR3 length: 17 amino acids. The germline V and J ends were trimmed by 0 bases and 3 bases, with 18 bases remaining between them. CDR3 in amino acids: CASSQDHGLHGSYEQYF. As DNA, the CDR3 is TGTGCCAGCAGCCAAGATCACGGGCTTCACGGGAGCTACGAGCAGTACTTC. The whole variable domain, remainder taken from reference TRBV14 and TRBJ2-7, is EAGVTQFPSHSVIEKGQTVTLRCDPISGHDNLYWYRRVMGKEIKFLLHFVKESKQDESGMPNNRFLAERTGGTYSTLKVQPAELEDSGVYFCASSQDHGLHGSYEQYFGPGTRLTVT.

About this clonotype: This sequence may be a read error, since a much larger clone differs from it by one base. The V and J genes are TRBV20-1 and TRBJ1-5; perhaps TRBD1 as D (5 bases). The CDR3 spans 16 residues. CDR1 and CDR2 from the germline V gene are DFQATT and SNEGSKA (reference sequence). CDR3 amino acids: CSPLDVQGVGNQPRHF. CDR3 sequence (DNA): TGCAGTCCCTTGGATGTCCAAGGGGTTGGCAATCAGCCCCGGCATTTT.

This clonotype was seen repeatedly, ten times or more. The genes are TRBV18 and TRBJ1-5; D gene ambiguous. Germline V gene data show CDR1 as KGHSH and CDR2 as LQKENI. V shed 3 bases and J shed 4 bases, with 7 bases lying between them. The CDR3 is 13 amino acids. The CDR3 spells CASSPHRNQPQHF. CDR3 nucleotide sequence: TGTGCCAGCTCACCGCACCGTAATCAGCCCCAGCATTTT.

The table lists this clonotype with a few counts. The gene calls are TRBV29-1 and TRBJ2-2; unclear D gene. The germline V and J ends were trimmed by 0 bases and 3 bases, with 8 bases remaining between them. Germline V gene sequence: CDR1 SQVTM, CDR2 ANQGSEA. The CDR3 extends over 14 amino acids. The CDR3 loop is CSVEEPKDTGELFF. For the CDR3, the DNA is TGCAGCGTTGAAGAGCCAAAGGACACCGGGGAGCTGTTTTTT.

Concerning this clonotype: This may arise from a read error, as a much more abundant clone is one base away. The rearrangement uses TRBV5-1 and TRBJ1-1, with a tentative D call TRBD1 (5 bases). The CDR3 has 16 residues. CDR1 SGHRS and CDR2 YFSETQ come from the germline V gene. CDR3 protein: CVSSSGLTALNTEAFF. CDR3 in DNA: TGCGTCAGCAGCTCCGGATTGACAGCGTTGAACACTGAAGCTTTCTTT. The full variable domain, rest sourced from reference TRBV5-1 and TRBJ1-1, is KAGVTQTPRYLIKTRGQQVTLSCSPISGHRSVSWYQQTPGQGLQFLFEYFSETQRNKGNFPGRFSGRQFSNSRSEMNVSTLELGDSALYLCVSSSGLTALNTEAFFGQGTRLTVV.

This clonotype was seen many times. This chain links TRBV30 with TRBJ1-1, with D perhaps matching TRBD1 (6 bases). V shed 3 bases and J shed 5 bases, with 16 bases lying between them. CDR1 and CDR2 from the germline V gene are GTSNPN and SVGIG (reference sequence). The CDR3 has 14 amino acids. The CDR3 is CAWRLGGAGTEAFF. In nucleotides, the CDR3 is TGTGCCTGGAGGTTGGGGGGCGCGGGGACTGAAGCTTTCTTT.

This clonotype showed up many times. This rearrangement joins TRBV11-2 to TRBJ1-2, with D maybe TRBD1 (5 bases). This CDR3 region has 14 residues. Trimming shortened V by 1 base and J by 4 bases, and 10 bases separated the two germline ends. CDR1 SGHAT and CDR2 FQNNGV come from the germline V gene. CDR3 sequence reads: CASSLVGGTYGYTF. CDR3 coding DNA: TGTGCCAGCAGCTTAGTGGGTGGGACCTATGGCTACACCTTC.

The sample holds a few counts of this clonotype. This chain joins TRBV6-2 or TRBV6-3 and TRBJ2-3; 10 bases fit TRBD2. After removal of 4 bases from V and 7 bases from J, the junction contained 8 bases not matched to a gene. From germline, CDR1 is MNHEY and CDR2 SVGEGT. The CDR3 has 15 amino acids. The CDR3 DNA reads as TGTGCCAGCAGTTTATCTAGCGGGAGTACGAATACGCAGTATTTT. Protein product: CASSLSSGSTNTQYF.

This clonotype was seen ten or more times. The chain couples TRBV27 to TRBJ1-1, with D uncertain. Germline V lookup: CDR1 MNHEY, CDR2 SMNVEV (reference sequence). With 2 bases removed from V and 3 bases from J, the gap between germline ends came to 10 bases. The CDR3 runs 14 residues. This CDR3 reads CASSLTAIDTEAFF. CDR3 bases: TGTGCCAGCAGTTTAACAGCGATCGACACTGAAGCTTTCTTT.

To note about this clonotype: A much larger clone sits a single nucleotide away, making a read error possible. This chain joins TRBV5-1 and TRBJ2-1, with D tentatively TRBD2 (5 bases). The CDR3 extends over 13 amino acids. V was shortened by 3 bases and J by 4 bases, with 8 bases between the two germline ends. Germline V gene lookup returns CDR1 SGHRS and CDR2 YFSETQ. CDR3 in amino acids: CASSWERYNEQFF. The DNA for the CDR3 is TGCGCCAGCAGCTGGGAGAGGTACAATGAGCAGTTCTTC. The full variable domain, in which reference TRBV5-1 and TRBJ2-1 provide the parts outside the CDR3, is KAGVTQTPRYLIKTRGQQVTLSCSPISGHRSVSWYQQTPGQGLQFLFEYFSETQRNKGNFPGRFSGRQFSNSRSEMNVSTLELGDSALYLCASSWERYNEQFFGPGTRLTVL.

Many counts were recorded for this clonotype. This rearrangement joins TRBV10-3 to TRBJ2-3, with a tentative D call TRBD2 (5 bases). Germline assignment: CDR1 ENHRY and CDR2 SYGVKD. CDR3 length: 19 amino acids. V was shortened by 7 bases and J by 0 bases, with 26 bases between the two germline ends. This CDR3 is CAIKQEEAVRVLSTDTQYF. The CDR3 DNA sequence: TGTGCCATCAAGCAAGAAGAGGCGGTGAGGGTCTTGAGCACAGATACGCAGTATTTT.

This chain joins TRBV7-3 and TRBJ2-2, with 7 bases lining up with TRBD1. This CDR3 spans 13 amino acids. Germline CDR1 reads SGHTA; CDR2 reads FQGTGA. Trimming took 4 bases from V and 6 from J; bases not matched to a gene: 2. The CDR3 region is CASSSGTAGELFF. The DNA for the CDR3 is TGTGCCAGCAGCTCCGGGACAGCCGGGGAGCTGTTTTTT.

Comment on this clonotype: A much larger clone differs by one base, so this may be a read error. This chain links TRBV6-2 or TRBV6-3 with TRBJ2-2, with D possibly being TRBD2 (6 bases). The germline V gene has CDR1 MNHEY and CDR2 SVGEGT. The CDR3 contains 14 residues. V lost 7 bases and J 4 bases, leaving 13 bases between the germline ends. CDR3 sequence: CASNAGRGTGELFF. The CDR3 DNA reads TGTGCCAGCAATGCGGGGCGCGGCACCGGGGAGCTGTTTTTT.

This clonotype has ten or more counts. The chain carries TRBV10-3 and TRBJ2-7, with D possibly being TRBD2 (6 bases). The CDR3 sequence is 12 residues long. Trimming stripped 10 bases from V and 1 base from J, with 11 bases between. CDR1 is ENHRY and CDR2 is SYGVKD in the germline V gene. The CDR3: CATVGGSYEQYF. The CDR3 bases are TGTGCCACCGTCGGGGGATCCTACGAGCAGTACTTC.

This clonotype showed up many times. The CDR3 bases are TGTGCCAGCAGCTTGGACGCAGGGAGCACCGGGGAGCTGTTTTTT. This encodes CASSLDAGSTGELFF. The gene calls are TRBV5-6 and TRBJ2-2, with D perhaps TRBD1 or TRBD2 (5 bases each). The CDR3 extends over 15 amino acids. Looked up from germline, CDR1 is SGHDT and CDR2 is YYEEEE. V gave up 0 bases and J gave up 4 bases, with 10 bases separating them.

This clonotype was counted at least ten times. J is TRBJ1-1 and V is TRBV13; unclear D gene. V was cut by 0 bases and J by 6 bases, with 8 bases left in between. Germline V gene sequence: CDR1 PRHDT, CDR2 FYEKMQ (reference sequence). The CDR3 extends over 13 amino acids. Here the CDR3 reads CASSLGGFSEAFF. In DNA, the CDR3 is TGTGCCAGCAGCTTAGGCGGGTTTTCTGAAGCTTTCTTT.

This clonotype appeared many times. The chain carries TRBV18 and TRBJ1-3, with D hard to call. The CDR3 covers 14 residues. Deletions cut 3 bases from V and 4 bases from J, with 10 bases between. Germline V gives CDR1 KGHSH, CDR2 LQKENI. The CDR3 reads CASSPITPGNTIYF. The CDR3 DNA reads as TGTGCCAGCTCACCGATCACCCCCGGAAACACCATATATTTT.

This clonotype showed up many times. The rearrangement links TRBV30 to TRBJ2-3, with D unresolved. The CDR3 runs to 14 residues. Trimming pared 1 base from V and 0 bases from J, leaving 8 bases between. CDR1 GTSNPN and CDR2 SVGIG come from the germline V gene (reference sequence). This CDR3 reads CAWSGGRSTDTQYF. For the CDR3, the DNA is TGTGCCTGGAGTGGCGGAAGAAGCACAGATACGCAGTATTTT.

At least ten counts were recorded for this clonotype. One junction end disagrees with the germline gene, perhaps due to a read error. The chain is built from TRBV11-2 and TRBJ2-7, with 7 bases lining up with TRBD2. The germline gives CDR1 SGHAT, CDR2 FQNNGV. The CDR3 extends over 16 amino acids. This CDR3 is CASSLSLETSSHEQYF. The DNA of the CDR3 is TGTGCCAGCAGCCTAAGCCTTGAGACTAGCTCCCACGAGCAGTACTTC.

This clonotype was counted at least ten times. The CDR3 DNA is TGTGCCAGTGATGACAGGGAAGCGTACGAGCAGTACTTC. Residues: CASDDREAYEQYF. This chain links TRBV28 with TRBJ2-7, with 7 bases lining up with TRBD1. The V segment lost 9 bases and the J segment 4 bases; nucleotides outside the gene matches: 9. CDR1 MDHEN and CDR2 SYDVKM come from the germline V gene. CDR3 length: 13 amino acids. Based on the CDR3 plus reference TRBV28 and TRBJ2-7, the full variable domain is DVKVTQSSRYLVKRTGEKVFLECVQDMDHENMFWYRQDPGLGLRLIYFSYDVKMKEKGDIPEGYSVSREKKERFSLILESASTNQTSMYLCASDDREAYEQYFGPGTRLTVT.

This clonotype has more than one count but fewer than ten. The chain joins TRBV7-3 to TRBJ2-1, with 7 positions matching TRBD2. CDR1 is SGHTA, CDR2 FQGTGA, per germline. V trimming: 2 bases; J trimming: 10 bases; junction bases outside the gene matches: 8. This CDR3 region has 14 residues. The CDR3 bases are TGTGCCAGCAGCTTAGAAGCTAGCGGTTTAGAGCAGTTCTTC. Translating it yields CASSLEASGLEQFF.

The chain links TRBV28 to TRBJ2-2; D uncertain. V lost 3 bases and J lost 7, with 6 bases in between. Germline CDR1 reads MDHEN; CDR2 reads SYDVKM. The CDR3 totals 12 residues. The CDR3, as DNA: TGTGCCAGCAGTTTGGGGATCGGGGAGCTGTTTTTT. Its translation: CASSLGIGELFF.

This clonotype came up many times. This chain connects TRBV7-2 to TRBJ2-1, with 9 bases aligning to TRBD2. CDR1 is SGHTA, CDR2 FQGNSA, per germline. The CDR3 runs 17 residues. The trim removed 4 bases at V and 7 bases at J, leaving 14 bases unmatched. The CDR3 DNA follows: TGTGCCAGCAGCTCACGTGGGTCCGCGGGAGGGCCTAATGAGCAGTTCTTC. Protein: CASSSRGSAGGPNEQFF.

This clonotype was picked up a small number of times. This chain uses TRBV20-1 with TRBJ2-7; no definite D call. The CDR3 has 14 residues. V lost 6 bases to trimming and J lost 0 bases, with 15 bases between them. Germline CDR1 is DFQATT and CDR2 is SNEGSKA (reference sequence). The CDR3 sequence: CSARSKASSYEQYF. Here the CDR3 DNA reads TGCAGTGCCCGGTCTAAAGCAAGCTCCTACGAGCAGTACTTC.